The 24 T cell receptor beta chains given below trace back to one sample, sequenced in a study of spatial heterogeneity in lung cancer. As for time point: sample taken at primary tumor resection. TCRdb passed the 5' RACE reads through MiXCR, listing each CDR3 protein once. The sample lists about 45,000 distinct CDR3 sequences, around 13% occurring once. The sample consisted of PBMCs, taken at surgery. Receptors originate from a male donor with early-stage non-small cell lung cancer.

This clonotype was seen a few times. The chain employs TRBV20-1 and TRBJ1-3; 7 bases agree with TRBD1. V was clipped by 6 bases and J by 2 bases; unmatched bases: 7. CDR3 length: 14 residues. Germline CDR1 reads DFQATT; CDR2 reads SNEGSKA (reference sequence). The CDR3 DNA follows: TGCAGTGCACGGACCCAGGGGGCTGGAAACACCATATATTTT. Its translation is CSARTQGAGNTIYF.

This clonotype has a handful of counts. V usage is TRBV16 and J usage is TRBJ2-7; the D is unclear. Germline CDR1 reads KGHSY; CDR2 reads FQNENV. This CDR3 region has 13 residues. Trimming removed 4 bases at V and 3 bases at J, with 10 bases between. This CDR3 reads CASSRLRDYEQYF. CDR3 sequence (DNA): TGTGCCAGCAGCCGACTCAGAGACTACGAGCAGTACTTC. Together with reference TRBV16 and TRBJ2-7, the CDR3 gives the full variable domain: GEEVAQTPKHLVRGEGQKAKLYCAPIKGHSYVFWYQQVLKNEFKFLISFQNENVFDETGMPKERFSAKCLPNSPCSLEIQATKLEDSAVYFCASSRLRDYEQYFGPGTRLTVT.

This chain links TRBV20-1 with TRBJ2-7; the match to TRBD2 covers 8 bases. Germline V gene lookup returns CDR1 DFQATT and CDR2 SNEGSKA (reference sequence). The length of the CDR3 is 14 residues. With V trimmed by 0 bases and J by 3 bases, 4 bases remained unmatched. DNA for the CDR3: TGCAGTGCTAGAGACGCCAGCGGGGGCTACGAGCAGTACTTC. Amino acid sequence: CSARDASGGYEQYF.

The chain uses TRBV6-6 and TRBJ2-7, with 12 nucleotides matching TRBD2. This CDR3 has 15 residues. Germline CDR1 reads MNHNY; CDR2 reads SVGAGI (reference sequence). J gave up 0 bases and V 6 bases, and 3 bases lay outside the gene matches. The CDR3 bases are TGTGCCAGCAGCTGGACTAGCGGGGCCTCCTACGAGCAGTACTTC. Residues: CASSWTSGASYEQYF.

In its sample, this clonotype was seen a few times. V gene TRBV4-3 combines with J gene TRBJ1-4, with a tentative D call TRBD1 (6 bases). Deletions cut 0 bases from V and 4 bases from J, with 9 bases between. The CDR3 is 15 residues long. CDR1 LGHNA and CDR2 YSLEER come from the germline V gene. The CDR3 DNA follows: TGCGCCAGCAGCCAAGATGTAGGGGGTAATGAAAAACTGTTTTTT. Its protein is CASSQDVGGNEKLFF.

This clonotype was seen ten or more times. The gene calls are TRBV9 and TRBJ1-2; the match to TRBD1 covers 9 bases. The CDR3 runs 15 residues. The germline V gene has CDR1 SGDLS and CDR2 YYNGEE. After removal of 3 bases from V and 6 bases from J, the junction contained 9 bases not matched to a gene. CDR3 bases: TGTGCCAGCAGCGGATTACAGGGGGCGCGAGATGGCTACACCTTC. This codes for CASSGLQGARDGYTF.

This clonotype was seen a handful of times. V and J are TRBV3-1 and TRBJ2-3; the D gene is possibly TRBD1 (6 bases). CDR1 is LGHDT, CDR2 YNNKEL, per germline (reference sequence). The CDR3 totals 14 residues. Trimming pared 5 bases from V and 1 base from J, leaving 10 bases between. For the CDR3, the DNA is TGTGCCAGCAGCTACACAGGGCGCACAGATACGCAGTATTTT. Translation: CASSYTGRTDTQYF.

This clonotype was found many times. The V gene is TRBV29-1, the J gene TRBJ2-7; 8 positions agree with TRBD1. There are 12 residues in the CDR3. Germline CDR1 SQVTM, CDR2 ANQGSEA. V dropped 6 bases and J dropped 2; count of bases not matched to a gene: 3. The CDR3: CSVGTGAYEQYF. CDR3 nucleotides: TGCAGCGTAGGGACAGGTGCCTACGAGCAGTACTTC.

This clonotype has just a few counts. The CDR3 sequence is CASSLAAAGGGETQYF. CDR3 bases: TGTGCCAGCAGCTTGGCCGCGGCAGGGGGAGGGGAGACCCAGTACTTC. The chain couples TRBV5-5 to TRBJ2-5; D possibly matches TRBD1 or TRBD2 (7 bases each). The CDR3 is 16 amino acids. V gave up 0 bases and J gave up 5 bases, with 17 bases separating them. Germline lookup yields CDR1 SGHKS and CDR2 YYEKEE (reference sequence).

The chain uses TRBV7-3 and TRBJ2-2; 8 nucleotides match TRBD2. Germline lookup yields CDR1 SGHTA and CDR2 FQGTGA. This CDR3 region has 15 residues. V gave up 5 bases and J gave up 4 bases; unmatched junction bases: 6. The CDR3, as DNA: TGTGCCAGCAGCCCCGGACTAGCTACCACCGGGGAGCTGTTTTTT. Protein sequence: CASSPGLATTGELFF.

The chain has TRBV20-1 and TRBJ2-2; D unresolved. CDR3 length: 14 amino acids. Germline V gene sequence: CDR1 DFQATT, CDR2 SNEGSKA (reference sequence). The CDR3 DNA sequence: TGCAGGGCTTCCCAAGGGCCGAACACCGGGGAGCTGTTTTTT. Amino acids: CRASQGPNTGELFF.

The chain couples TRBV3-1 to TRBJ2-3; perhaps D is TRBD1 or TRBD2 (5 bases each). Germline V gene lookup returns CDR1 LGHDT and CDR2 YNNKEL (reference sequence). This CDR3 is 15 amino acids long. Trimming left V 3 bases short and J 2 bases short, with 12 bases between. CDR3 residues: CASSQSQGPTDTQYF. DNA for the CDR3: TGTGCCAGCAGCCAGTCTCAGGGACCCACAGATACGCAGTATTTT.

The gene calls are TRBV29-1 and TRBJ2-7; D may correspond to TRBD1 or TRBD2 (5 bases each). V dropped 2 bases and J dropped 2 bases, with 7 bases sitting between them. The CDR3 loop spans 12 amino acids. Germline assignment: CDR1 SQVTM and CDR2 ANQGSEA. The CDR3 sequence: CSVEQGPYEQYF. The DNA of the CDR3 is TGCAGCGTTGAACAGGGACCCTACGAGCAGTACTTC.

This clonotype was observed many times. The genes are TRBV13 and TRBJ2-5; the D gene is possibly TRBD1 (5 bases). The V and J ends lost 8 bases and 3 bases respectively, with 13 bases between them. Germline-derived CDR1 and CDR2 are PRHDT and FYEKMQ (reference sequence). The CDR3 covers 13 residues. The CDR3 nucleotides read TGTGCCAGCGAAAAAAGGGGTGAAGAGACCCAGTACTTC. Protein: CASEKRGEETQYF.

There are a few counts of this clonotype. The genes are TRBV5-1 and TRBJ1-1; the match to TRBD1 covers 9 bases. This CDR3 is 14 amino acids long. Germline trimming cut 4 bases from V and 5 bases from J; bases unmatched to any gene: 6. Germline-derived CDR1 and CDR2 are SGHRS and YFSETQ. The CDR3 reads CASSLQGAETEAFF. DNA for the CDR3: TGCGCCAGCAGCCTACAGGGGGCGGAAACTGAAGCTTTCTTT.

Ten or more counts support this clonotype. The rearrangement links TRBV6-1 to TRBJ1-4; D not resolved. V was cut by 8 bases and J by 6 bases, with 10 bases left in between. Germline assignment: CDR1 MNHNS and CDR2 SASEGT. The CDR3 length is 12 residues. CDR3 DNA sequence: TGTGCCAGCGCGAGGGTGGATGAAAAACTGTTTTTT. This translates into CASARVDEKLFF.

This clonotype showed up many times. The rearrangement links TRBV9 to TRBJ1-2, with D hard to call. Germline CDR1 SGDLS, CDR2 YYNGEE. This CDR3 comprises 12 residues. V shed 3 bases and J shed 6 bases, with 9 bases lying between them. This CDR3 is CASSGPMDGYTF. The CDR3, as DNA: TGTGCCAGCAGCGGCCCTATGGATGGCTACACCTTC.

There are a few counts of this clonotype. The chain is built from TRBV5-1 and TRBJ1-2, with 8 bases identical to TRBD1. Germline assignment: CDR1 SGHRS and CDR2 YFSETQ. This CDR3 is 14 amino acids long. V was pared by 5 bases and J by 6 bases, with 9 bases of the junction left unmatched. The CDR3 is CASRNQGARDGYTF. CDR3 nucleotides: TGCGCCAGCAGGAACCAGGGGGCGCGAGATGGCTACACCTTC.

This clonotype has ten or more counts. This chain uses TRBV7-2 with TRBJ2-3, with a tentative D call TRBD2 (6 bases). The CDR3 loop spans 15 amino acids. Trimming removed 5 bases at V and 3 bases at J, with 15 bases between. Germline V lookup: CDR1 SGHTA, CDR2 FQGNSA. In DNA form, the CDR3 reads TGTGCCAGCAGCCCTCGGAGGGCCGGGACAGATACGCAGTATTTT. It yields the protein CASSPRRAGTDTQYF.

CDR3 nucleotide sequence: TGTGCCAGCAGTTTGGGGGGGACCGGCTCCTACGAGCAGTACTTC. Translated, it gives CASSLGGTGSYEQYF. V usage is TRBV28 and J usage is TRBJ2-7, with 7 bases that match TRBD2. This CDR3 comprises 15 residues. V lost 3 bases and J lost 0; bases outside the gene matches: 5. The germline gives CDR1 MDHEN, CDR2 SYDVKM.

The chain recombines TRBV4-1 with TRBJ1-5; D perhaps matches TRBD1 (5 bases). Germline CDR1 is MGHRA and CDR2 is YSYEKL. V was trimmed by 3 bases and J by 0 bases, leaving 15 bases between them. The CDR3 is made up of 17 amino acids. The CDR3 bases are TGCGCCAGCAGCCAGCCCTTGGGGGTGCGTAGCAATCAGCCCCAGCATTTT. This sequence encodes CASSQPLGVRSNQPQHF.

This clonotype was observed a handful of times. The gene calls are TRBV6-1 and TRBJ2-5; D gene ambiguous. This CDR3 comprises 13 residues. V was shortened by 2 bases and J by 4 bases, with 8 bases between the two germline ends. Germline CDR1 reads MNHNS; CDR2 reads SASEGT. CDR3 DNA: TGTGCCAGCAGTGAACAAAGGGTAGAGACCCAGTACTTC. Translated, it gives CASSEQRVETQYF.

This clonotype was counted many times. The chain couples TRBV6-5 to TRBJ1-4; tentative D call: TRBD1 (6 bases). The CDR3 length is 13 residues. Between the trimmed V and J ends, which lost 5 bases and 12 bases, there was a span of 16 bases. Germline CDR1 reads MNHEY; CDR2 reads SVGAGI. CDR3 protein: CASSQGPSGQLFF. The CDR3 DNA reads TGTGCCAGCAGTCAGGGGCCCAGCGGGCAACTGTTTTTT.

The gene calls are TRBV7-8 and TRBJ2-3, with 7 bases that match TRBD2. V lost 5 bases to trimming and J lost 2 bases; unmatched junction nucleotides: 10. The CDR3 has 16 residues. Germline V gene sequence: CDR1 SGHVS, CDR2 FQNEAQ. CDR3 DNA sequence: TGTGCCAGCAGCCCGCTTAGAGGGAGGGACACAGATACGCAGTATTTT. This gives the protein CASSPLRGRDTDTQYF.